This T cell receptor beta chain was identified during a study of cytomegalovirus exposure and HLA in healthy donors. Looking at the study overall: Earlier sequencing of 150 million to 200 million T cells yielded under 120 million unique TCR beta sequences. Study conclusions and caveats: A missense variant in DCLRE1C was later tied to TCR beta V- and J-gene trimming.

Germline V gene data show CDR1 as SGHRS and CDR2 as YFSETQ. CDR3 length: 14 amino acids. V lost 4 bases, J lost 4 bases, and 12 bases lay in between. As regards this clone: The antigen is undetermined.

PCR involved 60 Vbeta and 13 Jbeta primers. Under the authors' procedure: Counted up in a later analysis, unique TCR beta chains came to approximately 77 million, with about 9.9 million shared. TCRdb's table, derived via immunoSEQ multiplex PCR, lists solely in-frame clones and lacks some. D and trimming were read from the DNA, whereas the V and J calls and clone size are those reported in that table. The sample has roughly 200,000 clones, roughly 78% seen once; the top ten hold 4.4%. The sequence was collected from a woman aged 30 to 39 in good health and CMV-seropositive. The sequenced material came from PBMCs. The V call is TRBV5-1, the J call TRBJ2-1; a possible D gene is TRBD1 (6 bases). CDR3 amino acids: CASSPGGQYNEQFF. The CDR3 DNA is TGCGCCAGCAGCCCGGGCGGACAGTACAATGAGCAGTTCTTC.